The next 24 T cell receptor beta chains were all read from a single sample in a study of T cells expressing NK-cell markers (dated by TCRdb to 2020 to 2022). The library was made by 5' RACE. These reads were obtained on an Illumina HiSeq 2000. Following TCRdb reprocessing, every CDR3 protein sequence forms one entry, and DNA is not provided. This sample's records show 300,000 to 450,000 distinct CDR3 sequences. Roughly 5.2% of the sample is taken by the ten largest. The sample consisted of blood T cells: a sorted CD56 or NKG2C T cell subset, CD4+ or CD8+ T cells, or bulk PBMC T cells (not recorded which). Every receptor here comes from a man aged 18-75 years in good health.

The V gene is TRBV28, the J gene TRBJ2-5; the TCRdb call, TRBD2, lacks DNA for checking. The germline V gene has CDR1 MDHEN and CDR2 SYDVKM. The CDR3 consists of 15 residues. This CDR3 is CASSSPRGAHQSQYF.

This chain links TRBV7-8 with TRBJ2-5; absent DNA, TCRdb's TRBD2 call cannot be checked. The germline V gene encodes CDR1 SGHVS and CDR2 FQNEAQ. The CDR3 runs 16 residues. CDR3 amino acids: CASSIGLAGGRETQYF.

V usage is TRBV24-1 and J usage is TRBJ2-3; TCRdb's D call, TRBD2, is unchecked because there is no DNA. In germline, CDR1 is KGHDR, CDR2 SFDVKD. CDR3 size: 13 residues. The CDR3: CATQRGSTDTQYF.

The chain has TRBV19 and TRBJ1-2; TCRdb lists TRBD1, though no DNA is available to test this call. The CDR3 is 15 residues long. Germline lookup yields CDR1 LNHDA and CDR2 SQIVND (reference sequence). The CDR3 region is CASSTPDRVWHGYTF.

CDR3 sequence reads: CARSRGERKAFF. The chain recombines TRBV2 with TRBJ1-1; TCRdb reports TRBD1, a call that lacks DNA to check it against. The length of the CDR3 is 12 residues. Germline-derived CDR1 and CDR2 are SNHLY and FYNNEI. Based on the CDR3 plus reference TRBV2 and TRBJ1-1, the full variable domain is EPEVTQTPSHQVTQMGQEVILRCVPISNHLYFYWYRQILGQKVEFLVSFYNNEISEKSEIFDDQFSVERPDGSNFTLKIRSTKLEDSAMYFCARSRGERKAFFGQGTRLTVV.

The chain combines TRBV12-3 or TRBV12-4 with TRBJ1-1. CDR3 length equals 15 residues. This chain's CDR3 is CASSSREGTNTEAFF.

V is TRBV7-8 and J is TRBJ1-4; the D call from TCRdb, TRBD1, cannot be confirmed without DNA. The CDR3 is made up of 13 amino acids. Germline CDR1 is SGHVS and CDR2 is FQNEAQ. CDR3: CASSGQADEKLFF.

The chain links TRBV5-6 to TRBJ2-7; the D call of TRBD2 rests on TCRdb alone, since no DNA is present to check it. The germline CDR1 and CDR2 sequences are SGHDT and YYEEEE. The CDR3 extends over 15 amino acids. The CDR3 here is CASSPLAGRSYEQYF.

The chain joins TRBV3-1 to TRBJ2-3; TCRdb picks TRBD1, but there is no DNA to check that call. This CDR3 comprises 14 residues. Germline CDR1 reads LGHDT; CDR2 reads YNNKEL (reference sequence). CDR3 loop: CASSLGWDSDTQYF.

This chain connects TRBV7-9 to TRBJ2-7; TCRdb names TRBD1, which stays unverified in the absence of DNA. Germline V gene data show CDR1 as SEHNR and CDR2 as FQNEAQ (reference sequence). The CDR3 is 15 residues long. The CDR3 spells CASSPSRDSSYEQYF. Supplemented by reference TRBV7-9 and TRBJ2-7, the full variable domain reads DTGVSQNPRHKITKRGQNVTFRCDPISEHNRLYWYRQTLGQGPEFLTYFQNEAQLEKSRLLSDRFSAERPKGSFSTLEIQRTEQGDSAMYLCASSPSRDSSYEQYFGPGTRLTVT.

J is TRBJ2-5 and V is TRBV5-1; checking the TCRdb D call of TRBD1 is not possible without DNA. CDR3 length equals 15 residues. Germline V CDR1 and CDR2: SGHRS, YFSETQ. The CDR3 sequence: CASRGLGGPQETQYF.

This chain connects TRBV25-1 to TRBJ2-3; TCRdb picks TRBD1, but there is no DNA to check that call. Germline CDR1 is MGHDK and CDR2 is SYGVNS. CDR3 size: 17 residues. The CDR3 is CASSEPKGHTYRDTQYF.

The rearrangement joins TRBV5-4 to TRBJ2-6; TCRdb selects TRBD1, and the lack of DNA leaves this call unchecked. CDR3 size: 17 residues. Germline loops: CDR1 SGHNT, CDR2 YYREEE (reference sequence). The CDR3 loop reads CASSTRGSLSPANVLTF.

The chain uses TRBV5-6 and TRBJ1-2. CDR1 and CDR2 from the germline V gene are SGHDT and YYEEEE. This CDR3 comprises 14 residues. CDR3 sequence: CASSLGFRSYGYTF.

The chain joins TRBV6-5 to TRBJ2-4. The CDR3 consists of 14 residues. CDR1 MNHEY and CDR2 SVGAGI come from the germline V gene. The CDR3 reads CASSHYRDENIQYF.

The V call is TRBV12-3 or TRBV12-4, the J call TRBJ2-1; TCRdb returns TRBD1, unconfirmable since there is no DNA. The CDR3 covers 15 residues. Here the CDR3 reads CASSPKPDSYNEQFF.

The rearrangement uses TRBV12-3 or TRBV12-4 and TRBJ2-1; absent DNA, TCRdb's TRBD2 call cannot be checked. This CDR3 region has 13 residues. The CDR3 spells CASSPRLDNEQFF.

The rearrangement links TRBV7-8 to TRBJ1-1; TCRdb's assignment of TRBD1 cannot be checked, as there is no DNA. The CDR3 loop spans 15 amino acids. Germline CDR1 reads SGHVS; CDR2 reads FQNEAQ. Here the CDR3 reads CASSLIPGGFTEAFF.

The V and J genes are TRBV20-1 and TRBJ2-6. The CDR3 runs 14 residues. Germline V gene sequence: CDR1 DFQATT, CDR2 SNEGSKA (reference sequence). The CDR3 sequence is CSAENPSGANVLTF.

The V call is TRBV29-1, the J call TRBJ1-1. Germline CDR1 reads SQVTM; CDR2 reads ANQGSEA. This CDR3 is 15 amino acids long. CDR3 in amino acids: CSVEDRYRRNTEAFF. Full variable domain (rest looked up from reference TRBV29-1 and TRBJ1-1): SAVISQKPSRDICQRGTSLTIQCQVDSQVTMMFWYRQQPGQSLTLIATANQGSEATYESGFVIDKFPISRPNLTFSTLTVSNMSPEDSSIYLCSVEDRYRRNTEAFFGQGTRLTVV.

The chain couples TRBV19 to TRBJ1-5; the D call of TRBD1 rests on TCRdb alone, since no DNA is present to check it. The CDR3 has 14 amino acids. Germline V gives CDR1 LNHDA, CDR2 SQIVND (reference sequence). The CDR3 sequence: CASSNRTGRQPQHF.

This chain joins TRBV14 and TRBJ1-2; no DNA is available, so the TRBD1 call from TCRdb remains unchecked. This CDR3 region has 14 residues. Germline V gene lookup returns CDR1 SGHDN and CDR2 FVKESK. CDR3 sequence: CASSRNRGDYGYTF. The variable domain in full, completed from reference TRBV14 and TRBJ1-2, reads EAGVTQFPSHSVIEKGQTVTLRCDPISGHDNLYWYRRVMGKEIKFLLHFVKESKQDESGMPNNRFLAERTGGTYSTLKVQPAELEDSGVYFCASSRNRGDYGYTFGSGTRLTVV.

V gene TRBV25-1 combines with J gene TRBJ1-5; the TRBD1 assignment by TCRdb is unverifiable without DNA. Germline V lookup: CDR1 MGHDK, CDR2 SYGVNS. CDR3 length: 14 residues. The CDR3 region is CASSEGHSLSPQHF.

CDR3: CASSPISGVTYEQYF. This chain links TRBV11-2 with TRBJ2-7; TCRdb indicates TRBD2, and absent DNA this call remains unverified. Germline V CDR1 and CDR2: SGHAT, FQNNGV. The CDR3 spans 15 residues.